The 7 T cell receptor beta chains in this list originate from one sample, sequenced in a study of T-cell memory formation after mild COVID-19. TCRdb fed the 5' RACE reads into MiXCR, producing one record per CDR3 protein. The repertoire includes under 300,000 distinct CDR3 sequences, 8% to 10% of them detected once, and more than 20% sits in the top ten. Sequencing was carried out using PBMCs or a T cell subset sorted from them (not recorded which). Receptor source: a man younger than 35 who had mild COVID-19 (a few samples of this study predate the infection). Cell type and time point are not known.

This clonotype was picked up many times. CDR3 sequence reads: CASTGTSGEKLFF. The CDR3 DNA is TGTGCCAGCACCGGGACCTCGGGTGAAAAACTGTTTTTT. J is TRBJ1-4 and V is TRBV4-2; D might be TRBD1 (5 bases). The V gene lost 7 bases and the J gene lost 7 bases, with 13 bases spanning the gap. The germline V gene encodes CDR1 LGHNA and CDR2 YNFKEQ. The CDR3 is made up of 13 amino acids.

Comments on this clonotype: Sequence at one end of the junction differs from germline and may be a read error. This chain's CDR3 is CAIGETGGRQPQHF. Written as DNA, the CDR3 is TGTGCCATCGGTGAGACAGGGGGCAGGCAGCCCCAGCATTTT. This chain connects TRBV10-3 to TRBJ1-5; 10 nucleotides agree with TRBD1. Germline V gives CDR1 ENHRY, CDR2 SYGVKD. The CDR3 has 14 amino acids.

This clonotype was found a few times. The chain is built from TRBV7-2 and TRBJ1-1; 8 bases are shared with TRBD1. V was pared by 6 bases and J by 7 bases, with 10 bases of the junction left unmatched. CDR1 is SGHTA, CDR2 FQGNSA, per germline. The CDR3 spans 14 residues. The CDR3, as DNA: TGTGCCAGCAGTCCCGCGGGACAGGCATTTGAAGCTTTCTTT. Translation: CASSPAGQAFEAFF.

The rearrangement uses TRBV27 and TRBJ1-1; weak D call: TRBD1 (5 bases). CDR3 length: 15 residues. Per the germline V gene, CDR1 is MNHEY and CDR2 is SMNVEV (reference sequence). Deletions cut 2 bases from V and 2 bases from J, with 12 bases between. The CDR3 DNA sequence: TGTGCCAGCAGTTTAAGATCAGGGTTCAACACTGAAGCTTTCTTT. Translation gives CASSLRSGFNTEAFF.

This clonotype was seen more than once but under ten times. The chain couples TRBV5-1 to TRBJ2-5, with 8 bases fitting TRBD2. V was clipped by 5 bases and J by 1 base; unmatched bases: 7. This CDR3 has 15 amino acids. The germline V gene encodes CDR1 SGHRS and CDR2 YFSETQ. CDR3 in amino acids: CASSRGGASQETQYF. The CDR3 region has the DNA TGCGCCAGCAGTCGGGGGGGCGCCTCCCAAGAGACCCAGTACTTC.

With regard to this clonotype: The CDR3 ends on some other residue instead of the conserved phenylalanine or tryptophan, so this is likely a read error. The DNA is omitted, as the CDR3 cannot be located on it reliably, and the CDR3 follows TCRdb's listing. This chain uses TRBV3-1 with TRBJ2-1; the D call in the table, TRBD2, was not verified against the DNA. Germline V gene data show CDR1 as LGHDT and CDR2 as YNNKEL (reference sequence). The CDR3 is 14 amino acids in total, end residues counted. The CDR3 loop reads CASSPQVAGNQLFP.

The rearrangement links TRBV3-1 to TRBJ1-5; D gene unclear. V was cut by 2 bases and J by 4 bases, with 6 bases left in between. The CDR3 loop spans 13 amino acids. Germline CDR1 LGHDT, CDR2 YNNKEL (reference sequence). CDR3 bases: TGTGCCAGCAGCCAACATCAGAATCAGCCCCAGCATTTT. Protein sequence: CASSQHQNQPQHF.